This T cell receptor (beta chain) was sequenced during a study of blood T cell repertoires in COVID-19. Assay: immunoSEQ multiplex PCR; the TCRdb copy retains only in-frame clones and omits some. The sample records about 400,000 clones, roughly 84% being singletons. Sequenced: PBMCs or T cells enriched from blood (not recorded which). This clonotype was sampled from a woman aged 30 to 39 who had recovered from COVID-19.

CDR3 sequence (DNA): TGTGCCAGCAGTAACGCCGGGACTAGCGGGCAAGAGACCCAGTACTTC. Protein: CASSNAGTSGQETQYF. The V call is TRBV6-6, the J call TRBJ2-5, with 12 nucleotides matching TRBD2. Germline trimming cut 5 bases from V and 2 bases from J; bases unmatched to any gene: 6. CDR3 size: 16 residues. The germline gives CDR1 MNHNY, CDR2 SVGAGI (reference sequence).